The clone carrying this T cell receptor (beta chain) appeared a single time. What it binds is unknown. The sample belongs to a study of shared clonotypes between healthy human individuals. Study-wide context: For every donor, three CD4 naive, three CD4 memory, two CD8 naive and one CD8 memory plates were used. Study outcomes and limitations: Richness estimates generally favored naive over memory subsets. Sampling covered blood only; tissue repertoires likely differ.

The CDR3 loop spans 13 amino acids. V lost 7 bases, J lost 9 bases, and 16 bases lay in between. The V gene's germline CDR1 is SNHLY and CDR2 FYNNEI. Methods used by the authors: Without quality scores, immunoSEQ junctional reads could not be filtered like full-length reads. TCRdb keeps only in-frame clones here, not all; method: immunoSEQ multiplex PCR. V and J calls plus clone size are reproduced from that table; the DNA served to infer D and trimming. The data show 2,500,000 or so clones, 85% to 95% seen once. Sequencing input: naive CD4+ T cells from PBMCs. As to subset: CD45RA+ positively selected. The chain combines TRBV2 with TRBJ1-5; no reliable D call. The clonotype originates from a young man in good health. Some clones in this sample may be carry-over from other donors' samples. The CDR3: CASTLVSTLPQHF. Written as DNA, the CDR3 is TGTGCCAGCACTTTGGTCAGCACATTGCCCCAGCATTTT. The entire variable domain, with the rest obtained from reference TRBV2 and TRBJ1-5, is as follows: EPEVTQTPSHQVTQMGQEVILRCVPISNHLYFYWYRQILGQKVEFLVSFYNNEISEKSEIFDDQFSVERPDGSNFTLKIRSTKLEDSAMYFCASTLVSTLPQHFGDGTRLSIL.